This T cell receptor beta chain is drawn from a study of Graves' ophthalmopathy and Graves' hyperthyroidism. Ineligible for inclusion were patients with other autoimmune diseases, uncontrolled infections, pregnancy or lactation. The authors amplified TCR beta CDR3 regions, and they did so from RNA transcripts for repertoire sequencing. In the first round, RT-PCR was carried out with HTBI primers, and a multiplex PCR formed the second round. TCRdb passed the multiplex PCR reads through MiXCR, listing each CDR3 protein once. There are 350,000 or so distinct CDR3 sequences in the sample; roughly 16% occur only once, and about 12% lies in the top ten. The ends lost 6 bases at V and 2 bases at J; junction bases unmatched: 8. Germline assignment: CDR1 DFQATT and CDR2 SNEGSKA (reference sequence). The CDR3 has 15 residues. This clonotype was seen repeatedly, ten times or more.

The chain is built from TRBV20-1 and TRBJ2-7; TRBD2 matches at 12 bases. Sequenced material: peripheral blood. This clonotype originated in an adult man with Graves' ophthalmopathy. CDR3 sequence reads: CSAGPSGRATYEQYF. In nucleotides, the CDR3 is TGCAGTGCAGGTCCTAGCGGGAGGGCAACCTACGAGCAGTACTTC.